One and the same sample provided the 7 T cell receptor beta chains below, sequenced in a study of T-cell reconstitution after alpha-beta-depleted transplantation in children. Unique molecular identifiers featured in how the TCRbeta library was prepared. TCRdb independently ran MiXCR on the PCR reads; one entry per CDR3 protein. Among fewer than 450,000 distinct CDR3 sequences listed, 15% to 20% were seen once. The sample in question was PBMCs, mostly from graft donor cells, obtained 360 days after TCRalphabeta/CD19-depleted stem cell transplant. These TCRs come from a male patient between 2 and 15 years old who had a stem cell transplant for acute lymphoblastic leukemia, so the T cells may come from the graft donor.

The V gene is TRBV27, the J gene TRBJ2-3, with TRBD2 as a possible D gene (5 bases). The germline gives CDR1 MNHEY, CDR2 SMNVEV (reference sequence). The germline V and J ends were trimmed by 2 bases and 5 bases, with 14 bases remaining between them. The CDR3 extends over 15 amino acids. Here the CDR3 DNA reads TGTGCCAGCAGTTTAGGGATAGTTGGGAGAGATACGCAGTATTTT. This encodes CASSLGIVGRDTQYF.

The chain combines TRBV10-3 with TRBJ2-3; D remains ambiguous. The CDR3 is 13 amino acids. CDR1 is ENHRY and CDR2 is SYGVKD in the germline V gene. The V gene lost 2 bases and the J gene lost 1 base, with 4 bases spanning the gap. This CDR3 is CAISERGTDTQYF. CDR3 DNA sequence: TGTGCCATCAGTGAGAGGGGCACAGATACGCAGTATTTT.

This clonotype showed up just a few times. This chain joins TRBV7-9 and TRBJ2-5, with 12 bases matching TRBD2. CDR1 SEHNR and CDR2 FQNEAQ come from the germline V gene (reference sequence). The CDR3 loop spans 17 amino acids. The V gene end was trimmed by 5 bases and the J gene end by 5 bases; junction bases not matched to a gene: 12. The CDR3 protein is CASSDRLAGELGETQYF. The CDR3 region has the DNA TGTGCCAGCAGCGATAGACTAGCGGGAGAGCTGGGGGAGACCCAGTACTTC.

Details on this clonotype: No conserved phenylalanine or tryptophan ends this CDR3, so it is likely a read error. The limits of the CDR3 on the DNA are not certain, so only TCRdb's listed CDR3 is given. The CDR3 spells CASSQTSGRVEFV. V is TRBV5-1 and J is TRBJ2-1; TRBD2 reflects the table's D call only, with no check against the DNA. CDR1 SGHRS and CDR2 YFSETQ come from the germline V gene. The CDR3 spans 13 amino acids, including both terminal residues.

This chain's CDR3 is CASSPHGTSGIRGSYNEQFF. CDR3 bases: TGTGCCAGCAGTCCACATGGGACTAGCGGGATCAGGGGCTCCTACAATGAGCAGTTCTTC. The V and J genes are TRBV2 and TRBJ2-1; 13 bases map to TRBD2. Trimming at V came to 5 bases and at J to 0 bases, leaving 13 bases not matched to a gene. The CDR3 contains 20 residues. The germline gives CDR1 SNHLY, CDR2 FYNNEI.

In this sample, this clonotype turned up a few times. V usage is TRBV28 and J usage is TRBJ2-7; possibly TRBD1 for D (6 bases). The V gene lost 6 bases and the J gene lost 2 bases, with 11 bases spanning the gap. CDR1 MDHEN and CDR2 SYDVKM come from the germline V gene. This CDR3 has 13 amino acids. CDR3 sequence (DNA): TGTGCCAGCAGAGGGGGTTATCCCTACGAGCAGTACTTC. Protein: CASRGGYPYEQYF.

V is TRBV7-8 and J is TRBJ2-1, with D maybe TRBD2 (8 bases). This CDR3 region has 17 residues. Trimming cost V 2 bases and J 3 bases, with 17 bases left between them. Germline CDR1 and CDR2: SGHVS and FQNEAQ. The CDR3 loop reads CASSLIGGGGYYNEQFF. CDR3 nucleotide sequence: TGTGCCAGCAGCTTAATAGGGGGCGGGGGGTACTACAATGAGCAGTTCTTC.